This T cell receptor beta chain was obtained from a study of CD8 T cells in ankylosing spondylitis. This clonotype occurred a few times. Each CDR3 protein is one row after TCRdb ran MiXCR on the 5' RACE reads. The data show around 180,000 distinct CDR3 sequences, 10% to 15% seen once. The CDR3 is 14 amino acids. The germline V and J ends were trimmed by 2 bases and 3 bases, with 8 bases remaining between them. The sequenced material came from blood, either unsorted or a sorted T cell fraction (not recorded which). This TCR was recovered from a female donor with ankylosing spondylitis or in good health (not recorded which). The chain employs TRBV12-3 or TRBV12-4 and TRBJ2-4; D unresolved. CDR3 region: CASSLNSGKNIQYF. DNA of the CDR3: TGTGCCAGCAGTTTAAACAGTGGCAAAAACATTCAGTACTTC.